Shown below are 19 T cell receptor beta chains from a single sample sequenced in a study of neoadjuvant anti-PD-1 for oral cavity cancer. Sequenced by immunoSEQ multiplex PCR; TCRdb stores in-frame clones only, minus some. Of fewer than 7,500 clones in the sample, 54% are singletons; the top ten hold under 7.5%. The material was tumor tissue, obtained before nivolumab (anti-PD-1) treatment. All receptors come from a person between 40 and 79 years old with oral cavity squamous cell carcinoma.

The chain recombines TRBV27 with TRBJ1-3; D might be TRBD1 (5 bases). The CDR3 runs 14 residues. Germline-derived CDR1 and CDR2 are MNHEY and SMNVEV (reference sequence). V lost 4 bases and J lost 0, with 7 bases in between. The CDR3: CASSWRGSGNTIYF. The CDR3 coding sequence is TGTGCCAGCAGTTGGAGGGGCTCTGGAAACACCATATATTTT.

This chain uses TRBV5-1 with TRBJ1-2, with 11 bases fitting TRBD1. Germline CDR1 and CDR2: SGHRS and YFSETQ. With 4 bases clipped from V and 3 bases from J, the junction kept 5 bases outside the gene matches. CDR3 size: 15 residues. CDR3 sequence: CASSPGQGADYGYTF. Here the CDR3 DNA reads TGCGCCAGCAGCCCCGGACAGGGGGCTGACTATGGCTACACCTTC.

CDR3 loop: CASSLARDTEAFF. CDR3 nucleotides: TGCGCCAGCAGCCTTGCCAGGGACACTGAAGCTTTCTTT. The chain carries TRBV5-1 and TRBJ1-1; D is possibly TRBD1 (5 bases). The V and J ends lost 4 bases and 3 bases respectively, with 10 bases between them. The CDR3 is 13 residues long. Germline V CDR1 and CDR2: SGHRS, YFSETQ.

This chain joins TRBV2 and TRBJ2-7; TRBD1 aligns across 7 bases. Trimming removed 5 bases from V and 6 bases from J; junction bases left unmatched: 10. Germline V lookup: CDR1 SNHLY, CDR2 FYNNEI. CDR3 length: 14 residues. This CDR3 reads CASSRTGPGREQYF. The DNA for the CDR3 is TGTGCCAGCAGTCGGACAGGCCCAGGTCGCGAGCAGTACTTC.

The sample holds a few counts of this clone. The V gene is TRBV6-6, the J gene TRBJ1-1; D call uncertain. Trimming removed 0 bases from V and 1 base from J, with 9 bases in between. The CDR3 spans 15 residues. The germline V gene encodes CDR1 MNHNY and CDR2 SVGAGI (reference sequence). CDR3 region: CASSYSIRPNTEAFF. CDR3 sequence (DNA): TGTGCCAGCAGTTACTCGATACGGCCGAACACTGAAGCTTTCTTT.

This clone was observed a handful of times. The chain is built from TRBV19 and TRBJ1-2; D call uncertain. Trimming took 3 bases from V and 2 from J, leaving 7 bases between them. The germline CDR1 and CDR2 sequences are LNHDA and SQIVND (reference sequence). CDR3 length equals 13 residues. CDR3 coding DNA: TGTGCCAGTAGTATGCAGCAAAACTATGGCTACACCTTC. Translating it yields CASSMQQNYGYTF.

The CDR3 spells CSGLGVAGGEQYF. CDR3 bases: TGCAGCGGTTTGGGGGTAGCGGGGGGCGAGCAGTACTTC. This sequence joins TRBV29-1 and TRBJ2-7; 10 bases match TRBD2. Losses at the gene ends were 7 bases for V and 6 bases for J; bases not matched to a gene: 9. The CDR3 length is 13 residues. Per the germline V gene, CDR1 is SQVTM and CDR2 is ANQGSEA.

The chain uses TRBV29-1 and TRBJ2-1, with a possible D match to TRBD2 (5 bases). The V end was cut by 2 bases, the J end by 0 bases, with 8 bases between. This CDR3 contains 14 residues. The germline gives CDR1 SQVTM, CDR2 ANQGSEA. CDR3 bases: TGCAGCGTTGAAAGAGGGAGCTCCTACAATGAGCAGTTCTTC. Translated: CSVERGSSYNEQFF.

Here the CDR3 DNA reads TGTGCCAGCAGTTCCCCGGGACAGCAGAAGTACGAGCAGTACTTC. Its translation is CASSSPGQQKYEQYF. The V gene is TRBV6-5, the J gene TRBJ2-7; 7 bases agree with TRBD1. This CDR3 region has 15 residues. J lost 4 bases, V lost 4 bases, and 10 bases had no gene match. Germline V lookup: CDR1 MNHEY, CDR2 SVGAGI.

The rearrangement joins TRBV6-5 to TRBJ2-3; D is uncertain. The CDR3 sequence is 16 residues long. Trimming took 2 bases from V and 0 from J, leaving 12 bases between them. The germline CDR1 and CDR2 sequences are MNHEY and SVGAGI. The CDR3 nucleotides read TGTGCCAGCAGTTACCTTCGCCCTATAAGCACAGATACGCAGTATTTT. This codes for CASSYLRPISTDTQYF.

This chain joins TRBV2 and TRBJ2-3, with D possibly matching TRBD1 (5 bases). The CDR3 is 12 residues long. V shed 3 bases and J shed 6 bases, with 7 bases lying between them. Germline lookup yields CDR1 SNHLY and CDR2 FYNNEI. This CDR3 is CASSDAGDTQYF. CDR3 nucleotide sequence: TGTGCCAGCAGTGACGCAGGGGATACGCAGTATTTT.

This chain connects TRBV28 to TRBJ2-7, with TRBD1 identical over 7 bases. The CDR3 consists of 18 residues. The V segment lost 5 bases and the J segment 3 bases; nucleotides outside the gene matches: 19. Germline V gene data show CDR1 as MDHEN and CDR2 as SYDVKM. The CDR3 protein is CASSLQGTTAGKHYEQYF. Here the CDR3 DNA reads TGTGCCAGCAGTCTACAGGGGACCACCGCCGGGAAACACTACGAGCAGTACTTC. The full variable domain, its missing parts supplied by reference TRBV28 and TRBJ2-7, is DVKVTQSSRYLVKRTGEKVFLECVQDMDHENMFWYRQDPGLGLRLIYFSYDVKMKEKGDIPEGYSVSREKKERFSLILESASTNQTSMYLCASSLQGTTAGKHYEQYFGPGTRLTVT.

This clone was detected only a few times. DNA for the CDR3: TGTGCCAGCAGTTCCAAGTCAGGGGGCAGAGGGGAGACCCAGTACTTC. It translates to CASSSKSGGRGETQYF. The chain is built from TRBV27 and TRBJ2-5, with TRBD1 matching over 8 bases. V dropped 4 bases and J dropped 5; count of bases not matched to a gene: 12. The germline V gene has CDR1 MNHEY and CDR2 SMNVEV (reference sequence). The CDR3 runs 16 residues.

The CDR3 DNA sequence: TGTGCCAGCAGCTTTTTAGCGGGAGGAGGAGATACGCAGTATTTT. It codes for CASSFLAGGGDTQYF. This chain connects TRBV11-3 to TRBJ2-3; 10 bases are a match to TRBD2. CDR1 and CDR2 from the germline V gene are SGHNT and YENEEA. Trimming removed 3 bases from V and 5 bases from J; junction bases left unmatched: 5. This CDR3 comprises 15 residues.

The chain uses TRBV28 and TRBJ1-2, with D unclear. Trimming shortened V by 7 bases and J by 4 bases, and 13 bases separated the two germline ends. This CDR3 comprises 13 residues. From germline, CDR1 is MDHEN and CDR2 SYDVKM. The CDR3 nucleotides read TGTGCCAGCATCCCTAGAGGGAGCTATGGCTACACCTTC. Its translation is CASIPRGSYGYTF.

The chain couples TRBV4-2 to TRBJ2-1; 10 nucleotides agree with TRBD2. This CDR3 has 15 residues. The germline gives CDR1 LGHNA, CDR2 YNFKEQ. The ends lost 2 bases at V and 9 bases at J; junction bases unmatched: 7. CDR3 sequence (DNA): TGTGCCAGCAGCCAACCCTCTAGCGGGAGCGGTGAGCAGTTCTTC. Amino acid sequence: CASSQPSSGSGEQFF.

V is TRBV28 and J is TRBJ1-2, with TRBD1 matching 10 bases. The V and J ends lost 5 bases and 0 bases, in that order; junction bases with no gene match: 3. The V gene's germline CDR1 is MDHEN and CDR2 SYDVKM. The CDR3 sequence is 15 residues long. CDR3 nucleotides: TGTGCCAGCAGTCCAGGGACAGGGGCTAACTATGGCTACACCTTC. It encodes CASSPGTGANYGYTF.

This clone turned up a few times. V and J are TRBV7-8 and TRBJ2-1, with D hard to call. Trimming cost V 5 bases and J 0 bases, with 11 bases left between them. The germline CDR1 and CDR2 sequences are SGHVS and FQNEAQ. The CDR3 contains 15 residues. In DNA, the CDR3 is TGTGCCAGCAGCCCTGGCATGCTCTCCTACAATGAGCAGTTCTTC. Its protein product is CASSPGMLSYNEQFF. Variable domain in full (rest from reference TRBV7-8 and TRBJ2-1): GAGVSQSPRYKVAKRGQDVALRCDPISGHVSLFWYQQALGQGPEFLTYFQNEAQLDKSGLPSDRFFAERPEGSVSTLKIQRTQQEDSAVYLCASSPGMLSYNEQFFGPGTRLTVL.

The chain carries TRBV6-5 and TRBJ1-2, with unresolved D. CDR3 length: 12 amino acids. Germline assignment: CDR1 MNHEY and CDR2 SVGAGI. Trimming removed 5 bases from V and 8 bases from J, with 12 bases in between. CDR3 loop: CASSPRERGYTF. CDR3 bases: TGTGCCAGCAGTCCTCGGGAAAGGGGCTACACCTTC.